This TCR beta chain was observed in a study of T cell responses to AZD1222 COVID-19 vaccine. Study-level results: When two AZD1222 doses had been given, Spike-specific TCR breadth and depth rose. Reportedly, nearly half of unique spike TCRs recognized epitopes outside B.1.351/B.1.1.7 mutations. With dominance at 160-218 and 743-854, vaccine-associated CD4 TCRs spanned spike. White British people made up most donors, females outnumbered males, and clonal diversity was possibly underestimated.

Repertoires were generated with immunoSEQ multiplex PCR, while TCRdb's copy carries only in-frame clones and drops some. The sample contains 84,000 or so clones, roughly 88% of which appear only once. As regards this clone: What it binds is unknown.

The CDR3 is 15 residues long. Germline V gives CDR1 LGHDT, CDR2 YNNKEL (reference sequence). J gave up 4 bases and V 4 bases, and 6 bases lay outside the gene matches. This chain joins TRBV3-1 (or the pseudogene TRBV3-2) and TRBJ2-1, with TRBD1 matching over 8 bases. The sample was peripheral blood, taken on day 0 of MenACWY control vaccination. This clonotype originated in an adult in good health. The CDR3 is CASSLGTGGYNEQFF. In DNA, the CDR3 is TGTGCCAGCAGCCTAGGGACAGGCGGATACAATGAGCAGTTCTTC.